This T cell receptor beta chain was identified in a study of blood T cell repertoires in COVID-19. There are 13 residues in the CDR3. The V and J ends lost 5 bases and 5 bases respectively, with 12 bases between them. Germline V CDR1 and CDR2: LGHDT, YNNKEL (reference sequence). Data came from immunoSEQ multiplex PCR; TCRdb stores just in-frame clones and leaves some out. The table includes about 170,000 clones, approximately 90% detected once. Sample: peripheral blood. The TCR originated in a man aged 25-40 years with COVID-19, enrolled during active disease. The V and J genes are TRBV3-1 (or the pseudogene TRBV3-2) and TRBJ1-2, with no clear D. The chain's CDR3 is CASSSSPAYGYTF. DNA for the CDR3: TGTGCCAGCAGCTCTTCCCCTGCGTATGGCTACACCTTC.